The rows below give T cell receptor beta chains drawn from one sample of a study of T cells in Graves' hyperthyroidism and ophthalmopathy. TCRdb reprocessed the multiplex PCR reads with MiXCR, giving one entry per CDR3 protein. The profile shows around 690,000 distinct CDR3 sequences, roughly 17% of them singletons. Sequencing was done on a sample of blood. These receptors were obtained from a middle-aged man with Graves' hyperthyroidism. Each CDR3 is given with its conserved first and last residue. The D gene is left open where the match is weak. Rows may omit the clone size; those that give it use once, few, many or a size class.

size,V,D,J,CDR3,DNA
many,TRBV2,.,TRBJ2-4,CASGADGSLAVQYF,TGTGCCAGCGGTGCCGATGGGTCTTTAGCCGTTCAGTACTTC
many,TRBV12-3/TRBV12-4,.,TRBJ2-1,CASRGGGSSYNEQFF,TGTGCCAGCAGGGGGGGTGGTAGCTCCTACAATGAGCAGTTCTTC
.,TRBV20-1,TRBD2,TRBJ2-3,CSAIKLAGGYTDTQYF,TGCAGTGCTATCAAACTAGCGGGAGGGTACACAGATACGCAGTATTTT
.,TRBV11-2,TRBD1,TRBJ2-1,CASTLDRENVSQFF,TGTGCCAGCACCCTCGACAGGGAGAATGTGTCGCAGTTCTTC
many,TRBV2,TRBD2,TRBJ2-3,CASTPGLASADTQYF,TGTGCCAGTACACCGGGACTAGCGAGTGCCGATACGCAGTATTTT
.,TRBV3-1,TRBD1,TRBJ1-1,CASSQGVGQGDTEAFF,TGTGCCAGCAGCCAAGGGGTGGGACAGGGGGACACTGAAGCTTTCTTT
many,TRBV11-3,.,TRBJ2-1,CASSFTRHYNEQFF,TGTGCCAGCAGCTTTACTAGGCACTACAATGAGCAGTTCTTC
.,TRBV20-1,TRBD2,TRBJ2-7,CSASLGLAGSDEQYF,TGCAGTGCTTCCCTGGGACTAGCGGGATCCGACGAGCAGTACTTC
many,TRBV2,.,TRBJ2-1,CASSPLSSYNEQFF,TGTGCCAGCAGTCCCTTAAGCTCCTACAATGAGCAGTTCTTC
many,TRBV27,.,TRBJ1-6,CASSLTPVRSNSPLHF,TGTGCCAGCAGTTTAACTCCAGTGAGGAGTAATTCACCCCTCCACTTT
many,TRBV10-3,TRBD2,TRBJ2-3,CAISDTTSGLTDTQYF,TGTGCCATCAGTGACACCACTAGCGGCCTCACAGATACGCAGTATTTT
many,TRBV2,.,TRBJ1-2,CASSEWSRGYTF,TGTGCCAGCAGTGAATGGTCGCGGGGCTACACCTTC
many,TRBV5-1,TRBD1,TRBJ1-2,CASSNLKGATRDGYTF,TGCGCCAGCAGCAACTTAAAGGGGGCTACCAGGGATGGCTACACCTTC
many,TRBV19,.,TRBJ1-4,CASSRLRGRLDEKLFF,TGTGCCAGTAGTCGGTTGAGGGGTCGGTTGGATGAAAAACTGTTTTTT
.,TRBV7-8,.,TRBJ2-3,CASSQGIGTDTQYF,TGTGCCAGTAGTCAGGGGATTGGGACAGATACGCAGTATTTT
many,TRBV12-3/TRBV12-4,TRBD1,TRBJ1-1,CASRTYGDRGDTEAFF,TGTGCCAGCAGAACATACGGGGACAGAGGGGACACTGAAGCTTTCTTT
many,TRBV6-1,TRBD1,TRBJ2-7,CASRGTGGEQYF,TGTGCCTCCAGAGGGACAGGGGGCGAGCAGTACTTC
few,TRBV11-2,TRBD2,TRBJ2-3,CASSLVNPFSGLAGGFSTDTQYF,TGTGCCAGCAGCTTAGTCAACCCATTCTCAGGACTAGCGGGAGGGTTTAGCACAGATACGCAGTATTTT
.,TRBV28,TRBD2,TRBJ2-7,CASFGTTLDEQYF,TGTGCCAGCTTTGGGACTACTCTCGACGAGCAGTACTTC
.,TRBV30,.,TRBJ2-7,CAWLGAYEQYF,TGTGCCTGGCTCGGAGCATACGAGCAGTACTTC
many,TRBV7-9,TRBD2,TRBJ2-7,CASRLSTSGRRGEQYF,TGTGCCAGCAGACTTAGCACTAGCGGGAGAAGGGGCGAGCAGTACTTC
many,TRBV11-2,TRBD2,TRBJ2-2,CASSSAPSSGRAGELFF,TGTGCCAGCAGCTCCGCACCCTCTAGCGGGAGGGCCGGGGAGCTGTTTTTT
many,TRBV10-2,TRBD1,TRBJ1-1,CASSESGQGAEAFF,TGCGCCAGCAGTGAGTCAGGACAGGGCGCTGAAGCTTTCTTT
many,TRBV5-1,.,TRBJ1-1,CASSLMVGQNTEAFF,TGCGCCAGCAGCTTGATGGTCGGCCAGAACACTGAAGCTTTCTTT
many,TRBV20-1,.,TRBJ2-1,CSAHGAVAVGNEQFF,TGCAGTGCCCACGGGGCCGTAGCGGTTGGCAATGAGCAGTTCTTC
.,TRBV4-1,TRBD2,TRBJ2-3,CASSLTGTSGAVDTQYF,TGCGCCAGCAGCCTTACAGGGACTAGCGGCGCTGTAGATACGCAGTATTTT
few,TRBV7-9,.,TRBJ2-2,CASSLFPGADTGELFF,TGTGCCAGCAGCTTATTCCCAGGGGCTGACACCGGGGAGCTGTTTTTT
many,TRBV12-3/TRBV12-4,.,TRBJ1-5,CASRLIRGTLSQPQHF,TGTGCCAGTAGGCTAATACGGGGGACTCTATCCCAGCCCCAGCATTTT
many,TRBV27,TRBD2,TRBJ2-1,CASSLQPRLAGASYNEQFF,TGTGCCAGCAGTCTCCAGCCCCGACTAGCGGGAGCGTCCTACAATGAGCAGTTCTTC
few,TRBV28,.,TRBJ2-7,CASSLWAGPNYEQYF,TGTGCCAGCAGTTTGTGGGCAGGTCCTAACTACGAGCAGTACTTC
.,TRBV30,TRBD2,TRBJ2-1,CAWIPSGRATGNEQFF,TGTGCCTGGATCCCCAGCGGGAGGGCCACTGGGAATGAGCAGTTCTTC
many,TRBV5-1,.,TRBJ2-3,CASSSRYTDTQYF,TGCGCCAGCAGCTCCAGATACACAGATACGCAGTATTTT
.,TRBV28,.,TRBJ2-5,CASTAVGDETQYF,TGTGCCAGCACCGCCGTTGGCGATGAGACCCAGTACTTC
.,TRBV11-2,TRBD2,TRBJ2-3,CASSPLRGLQRELTDTQYF,TGTGCCAGCAGCCCCCTTAGGGGACTACAGCGGGAGCTGACAGATACGCAGTATTTT
few,TRBV7-9,TRBD1,TRBJ1-2,CASSTLDRGPINYGYTF,TGTGCCAGCAGCACCTTGGACAGGGGGCCCATAAACTATGGCTACACCTTC
.,TRBV5-1,TRBD1,TRBJ1-4,CASSLQGAVEKLFF,TGCGCCAGCAGCTTACAGGGGGCCGTAGAAAAACTGTTTTTT
many,TRBV28,TRBD2,TRBJ2-3,CASSLLLAEPSDTQYF,TGTGCCAGCAGTTTATTACTAGCGGAACCTTCAGATACGCAGTATTTT
many,TRBV14,.,TRBJ1-1,CASSQDQGYTEAFF,TGTGCCAGCAGCCAAGATCAGGGGTACACTGAAGCTTTCTTT
many,TRBV28,.,TRBJ2-1,CASSLMWEQFF,TGTGCCAGCAGTTTAATGTGGGAGCAGTTCTTC
few,TRBV5-1,.,TRBJ2-1,CASSELAEYNEQFF,TGCGCCAGCAGCGAGTTAGCGGAGTACAATGAGCAGTTCTTC
few,TRBV6-2/TRBV6-3,TRBD1,TRBJ1-2,CASTAGGWGYTF,TGTGCCAGCACAGCAGGGGGCTGGGGCTACACCTTC
many,TRBV27,.,TRBJ2-3,CASSTRLVPDTQYF,TGTGCCAGCAGTACCAGACTAGTGCCAGATACGCAGTATTTT
many,TRBV11-3,TRBD1,TRBJ2-3,CASSGQGDPDTQYF,TGTGCCAGCAGCGGACAGGGAGATCCAGATACGCAGTATTTT